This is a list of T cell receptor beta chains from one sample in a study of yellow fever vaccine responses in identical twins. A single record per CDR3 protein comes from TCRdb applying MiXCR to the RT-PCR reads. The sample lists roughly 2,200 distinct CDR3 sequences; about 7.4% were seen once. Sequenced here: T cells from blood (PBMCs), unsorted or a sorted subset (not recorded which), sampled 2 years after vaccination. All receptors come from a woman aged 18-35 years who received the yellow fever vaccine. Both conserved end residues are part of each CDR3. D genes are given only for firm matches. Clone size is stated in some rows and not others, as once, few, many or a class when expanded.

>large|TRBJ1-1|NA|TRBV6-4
TGTGCCAGCAGTGACTCAGAGAACACTGAAGCTTTCTTT
CASSDSENTEAFF
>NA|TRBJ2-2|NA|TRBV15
TGTGCCACCAGCAGAGGGACCTCTGGGCCCGGGGAGCTGTTTTTT
CATSRGTSGPGELFF
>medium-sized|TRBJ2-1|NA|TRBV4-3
TGCGCCAGCAGCCAAGGCGGGGCCTACAATGAGCAGTTCTTC
CASSQGGAYNEQFF
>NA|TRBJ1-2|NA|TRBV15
TGTGCCACCAGCGGGTACGGGGGCAGCTATGGCTACACCTTC
CATSGYGGSYGYTF
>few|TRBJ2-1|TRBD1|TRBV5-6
TGTGCCAGCAGCGGTCCTGGGACAGCGTACAATGAGCAGTTCTTC
CASSGPGTAYNEQFF
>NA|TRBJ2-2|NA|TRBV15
TGTGCCACCAGCCAGAAGGCTAGCGAGTTGAACACCGGGGAGCTGTTTTTT
CATSQKASELNTGELFF
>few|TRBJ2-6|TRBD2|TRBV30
TGTGCCTGGAGTGTTATGGGGGGGGGAGGGGCCAACGTCCTGACTTTC
CAWSVMGGGGANVLTF
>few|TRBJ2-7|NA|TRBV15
TGTGCCACCAGCAGAGATTCAGGCGGGTACGAGCAGTACTTC
CATSRDSGGYEQYF
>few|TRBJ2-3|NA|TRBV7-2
TGTGCCAGCAGCTCAGGTGTCGGGAGCGCAGATACGCAGTATTTT
CASSSGVGSADTQYF
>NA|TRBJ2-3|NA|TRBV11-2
TGTGCCAGCAGCTTAGACCCGGGAGCAGATACGCAGTATTTT
CASSLDPGADTQYF
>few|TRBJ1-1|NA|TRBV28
TGTGCCAGCAGTCAACCAGGGTTATTAAGGGCTGAAGCTTTCTTT
CASSQPGLLRAEAFF
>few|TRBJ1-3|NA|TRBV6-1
TGTGCCAGCGTCGGAACAGGGCACTCTGGAAACACCATATATTTT
CASVGTGHSGNTIYF
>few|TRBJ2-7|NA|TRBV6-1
TGTGCCAGCAGTGATCTCGCGCGGACTCGGACCTACGAGCAGTACTTC
CASSDLARTRTYEQYF
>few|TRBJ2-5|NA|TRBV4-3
TGCGCCAGCAGCCAAGATTTAGGACCCCAAGAGACCCAGTACTTC
CASSQDLGPQETQYF
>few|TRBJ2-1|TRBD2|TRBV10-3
TGTGCCATCAGTGAGTCGGGACTAGCGGGAGGTGAGCAGTTCTTC
CAISESGLAGGEQFF
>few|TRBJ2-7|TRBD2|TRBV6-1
TGTGCCAGCAGAAAACTAGCGGGAGGTCTCTACGAGCAGTACTTC
CASRKLAGGLYEQYF
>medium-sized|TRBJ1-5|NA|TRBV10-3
TGTGCCATCAGTGAGTCGATTCCAGGCTCTAGCAATCAGCCCCAGCATTTT
CAISESIPGSSNQPQHF
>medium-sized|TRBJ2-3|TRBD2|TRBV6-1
TGTGCCAGCAGTGCAGAGCGGGGAAGCACAGATACGCAGTATTTT
CASSAERGSTDTQYF
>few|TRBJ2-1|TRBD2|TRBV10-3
TGTGCCATCAGCGGGACTAGCGGTAACAATGAGCAGTTCTTC
CAISGTSGNNEQFF
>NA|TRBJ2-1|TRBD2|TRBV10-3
TGTGCCATCACCCCAACTAGCGGAGTCGAGCCCTCCTACAATGAGCAGTTCTTC
CAITPTSGVEPSYNEQFF
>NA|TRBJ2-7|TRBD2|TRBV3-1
TGTGCCAGCAGCCAAGATTGGGGACTAATGTCCTACGAGCAGTACTTC
CASSQDWGLMSYEQYF
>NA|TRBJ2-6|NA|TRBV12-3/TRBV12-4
TGTGCCAGCAGCCCCGTCTGGCTGGCTGGGGCCAACGTCCTGACTTTC
CASSPVWLAGANVLTF
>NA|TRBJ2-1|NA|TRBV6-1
TGTGCCAGCAGTGAAGCAAATGAGCAGTTCTTC
CASSEANEQFF
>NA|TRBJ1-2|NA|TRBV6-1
TGTGCCAGCAGTATTCAGGGGAACTATGGCTACACCTTC
CASSIQGNYGYTF
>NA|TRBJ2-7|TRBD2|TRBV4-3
TGCGCCAGCAGCCAAGAGACGTCGGGGGGAGACTACGAGCAGTACTTC
CASSQETSGGDYEQYF
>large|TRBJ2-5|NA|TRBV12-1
TGTGCCAGCAGGCGCTCAACAGGGGAAGAGACCCAGTACTTC
CASRRSTGEETQYF
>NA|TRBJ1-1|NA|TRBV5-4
TGTGCCAGCAGCTTGGGACGGGACACTGAAGCTTTCTTT
CASSLGRDTEAFF
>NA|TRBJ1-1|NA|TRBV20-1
TGCAGTGCGAGCTCAGGGGAAACTGAAGCTTTCTTT
CSASSGETEAFF